Below are 31 T cell receptor beta chains sequenced from a single sample in a study of cytomegalovirus exposure and HLA in healthy donors. Clones were sequenced by immunoSEQ multiplex PCR, and TCRdb holds only the in-frame ones, with some missing. The data contain about 160,000 clones, 70% to 90% of them seen just once; the ten biggest clones take up 5% to 7%. Sequencing input: PBMCs. These receptors were obtained from a woman aged 25 to 39 in good health and CMV-seronegative.

J is TRBJ1-5 and V is TRBV7-9; D ambiguous. V was trimmed by 5 bases and J by 0 bases, leaving 11 bases between them. Germline lookup yields CDR1 SEHNR and CDR2 FQNEAQ (reference sequence). This CDR3 is built from 15 residues. The CDR3 sequence is CASSNVGLSNQPQHF. In DNA, the CDR3 is TGTGCCAGCAGCAATGTTGGTCTTAGCAATCAGCCCCAGCATTTT.

The gene calls are TRBV5-1 and TRBJ2-7; maybe TRBD1 (6 bases). Trimming took off 1 base at V and 2 bases at J, with 13 bases between the two ends. Germline V gene data show CDR1 as SGHRS and CDR2 as YFSETQ. The CDR3 loop spans 15 amino acids. CDR3 DNA: TGCGCCAGCAGCTTGAGGGGGAGACAAGCCTACGAGCAGTACTTC. This encodes CASSLRGRQAYEQYF.

The genes are TRBV5-1 and TRBJ1-1, with 7 bases fitting TRBD1. CDR1 is SGHRS and CDR2 is YFSETQ in the germline V gene. V lost 2 bases, J lost 0 bases, and 4 bases stayed unmatched. The CDR3 runs to 15 residues. CDR3 nucleotide sequence: TGCGCCAGCAGCTTTCCGGGACAGATGAACACTGAAGCTTTCTTT. Translating gives CASSFPGQMNTEAFF.

The genes are TRBV5-1 and TRBJ2-1, with D possibly TRBD1 on 6 matching bases. The ends were cut back, 4 bases at V and 2 bases at J, with 13 bases in the middle. The CDR3 extends over 15 amino acids. Germline V gene lookup returns CDR1 SGHRS and CDR2 YFSETQ. The CDR3 loop reads CASSRSGDPYNEQFF. The CDR3 DNA sequence: TGCGCCAGCAGCCGGTCAGGGGACCCCTACAATGAGCAGTTCTTC.

The chain employs TRBV7-6 and TRBJ2-7; 7 bases fit TRBD2. CDR3 size: 15 residues. Germline trimming cut 0 bases from V and 4 bases from J; bases unmatched to any gene: 6. CDR1 and CDR2 (germline): SGHVS, FNYEAQ. CDR3 sequence reads: CASSLASGNGYEQYF. The CDR3 coding sequence is TGTGCCAGCAGCTTAGCGAGCGGGAACGGGTACGAGCAGTACTTC.

This rearrangement joins TRBV27 to TRBJ2-3; possibly TRBD2 for D (5 bases). Deletions cut 7 bases from V and 2 bases from J, with 16 bases between. Germline CDR1 and CDR2: MNHEY and SMNVEV (reference sequence). CDR3 length equals 15 residues. The CDR3: CASMTRVTTTDTQYF. The DNA for the CDR3 is TGTGCCAGCATGACGCGGGTGACAACCACAGATACGCAGTATTTT.

This chain uses TRBV10-3 with TRBJ2-6; 9 bases match TRBD1. V shed 4 bases and J 1 base; nucleotides not matched to a gene: 17. The germline gives CDR1 ENHRY, CDR2 SYGVKD. The CDR3 spans 21 residues. CDR3 protein: CAISGSPGQGRSGSGANVLTF. The CDR3 DNA reads as TGTGCCATCAGTGGATCACCGGGACAGGGACGGTCGGGATCTGGGGCCAACGTCCTGACTTTC.

The chain has TRBV27 and TRBJ1-1, with a possible D match to TRBD1 (6 bases). The V and J ends lost 4 bases and 9 bases respectively, with 12 bases between them. The germline gives CDR1 MNHEY, CDR2 SMNVEV (reference sequence). The CDR3 loop spans 12 amino acids. CDR3 coding DNA: TGTGCCAGCAGTTCGCGGACAGATAAAGCTTTCTTT. It encodes CASSSRTDKAFF.

V usage is TRBV19 and J usage is TRBJ2-7; possible D gene TRBD1, 6 bases. The length of the CDR3 is 14 residues. Trimming shortened V by 5 bases and J by 2 bases, and 13 bases separated the two germline ends. Germline values: CDR1 LNHDA, CDR2 SQIVND (reference sequence). CDR3 sequence (DNA): TGTGCCAGTAGTGTTCAGGGGATTGCCTACGAGCAGTACTTC. It codes for CASSVQGIAYEQYF.

The chain links TRBV10-3 to TRBJ2-2; the match to TRBD2 covers 9 bases. Trimming took 8 bases from V and 1 from J; bases not matched to a gene: 5. Germline V lookup: CDR1 ENHRY, CDR2 SYGVKD. This CDR3 has 15 residues. CDR3 amino acids: CAIPSGAENTGELFF. CDR3 coding DNA: TGTGCCATCCCTAGCGGGGCGGAGAACACCGGGGAGCTGTTTTTT.

The chain carries TRBV10-3 and TRBJ2-1; D gene ambiguous. The CDR3 is made up of 15 amino acids. CDR1 and CDR2 from the germline V gene are ENHRY and SYGVKD. V dropped 2 bases and J dropped 8 bases, with 16 bases sitting between them. For the CDR3, the DNA is TGTGCCATCAGTGAGCCCACCCTTCCTGTCGATGAGCAGTTCTTC. Amino acid sequence: CAISEPTLPVDEQFF.

The chain joins TRBV28 to TRBJ2-6, with D possibly matching TRBD1 (6 bases). Germline CDR1 and CDR2: MDHEN and SYDVKM. The CDR3 is 18 amino acids. The V and J ends lost 6 bases and 0 bases respectively, with 18 bases between them. CDR3 in amino acids: CASSPHIGQFSGANVLTF. CDR3 nucleotides: TGTGCCAGCAGCCCCCACATCGGACAGTTCTCTGGGGCCAACGTCCTGACTTTC.

The chain carries TRBV29-1 and TRBJ1-1; D not certain. Per germline, CDR1 SQVTM and CDR2 ANQGSEA. Trimming took 6 bases from V and 5 from J, leaving 7 bases between them. This CDR3 has 10 residues. Here the CDR3 reads CSVATTEAFF. The CDR3 DNA sequence: TGCAGCGTCGCGACAACTGAAGCTTTCTTT.

The chain links TRBV19 to TRBJ1-6, with a possible D match to TRBD1 (5 bases). CDR3 size: 15 residues. Germline assignment: CDR1 LNHDA and CDR2 SQIVND (reference sequence). V was cut by 1 base and J by 5 bases, with 9 bases left in between. CDR3 sequence reads: CASSIAGLHNSPLHF. The CDR3 DNA sequence: TGTGCCAGTAGTATAGCAGGGCTTCATAATTCACCCCTCCACTTT.

V usage is TRBV4-1 and J usage is TRBJ1-6, with D hard to call. Germline V gene sequence: CDR1 MGHRA, CDR2 YSYEKL. This CDR3 contains 15 residues. The V end was cut by 0 bases, the J end by 10 bases, with 13 bases between. The CDR3 sequence: CASSQDRIGTSPLHF. Here the CDR3 DNA reads TGCGCCAGCAGCCAAGATCGGATAGGAACCTCACCCCTCCACTTT.

This chain joins TRBV6-1 and TRBJ1-1; D ambiguous. Germline loops: CDR1 MNHNS, CDR2 SASEGT. The CDR3 loop spans 13 amino acids. Between the trimmed V and J ends, which lost 7 bases and 3 bases, there was a span of 12 bases. The CDR3 DNA reads as TGTGCCAGCAAGGTCCCAAGGGACACTGAAGCTTTCTTT. Translated, it gives CASKVPRDTEAFF.

The chain uses TRBV2 and TRBJ2-3; no clear D. Trimming stripped 0 bases from V and 3 bases from J, with 13 bases between. CDR1 and CDR2 from the germline V gene are SNHLY and FYNNEI. The CDR3 covers 16 residues. The CDR3 DNA is TGTGCCAGCAGTGAAGCTGGACGCCTAAGGACAGATACGCAGTATTTT. Amino acids: CASSEAGRLRTDTQYF.

The chain joins TRBV29-1 to TRBJ1-1; a possible D gene is TRBD1 (5 bases). This CDR3 has 14 amino acids. Trimming stripped 5 bases from V and 1 base from J, with 14 bases between. Germline values: CDR1 SQVTM, CDR2 ANQGSEA. CDR3 protein: CSVRGVVGNTEAFF. The DNA for the CDR3 is TGCAGCGTTAGAGGGGTTGTCGGGAACACTGAAGCTTTCTTT.

The gene calls are TRBV4-3 and TRBJ1-5; D is possibly TRBD1 (6 bases). Germline CDR1 is LGHNA and CDR2 is YSLEER. CDR3 size: 15 residues. The V gene lost 2 bases and the J gene lost 2 bases, with 10 bases spanning the gap. The CDR3 nucleotides read TGCGCCAGCAGCCAACTATGGACAGGCAATCAGCCCCAGCATTTT. Protein: CASSQLWTGNQPQHF.

The chain has TRBV27 and TRBJ1-5; TRBD1 agrees at 10 bases. The V and J ends lost 4 bases and 8 bases, in that order; junction bases with no gene match: 11. CDR3 length: 16 amino acids. CDR1 is MNHEY, CDR2 SMNVEV, per germline (reference sequence). The CDR3 DNA is TGTGCCAGCAGTTCGACAGGGGGCTTGATTATTAAGCCCCAGCATTTT. Translating gives CASSSTGGLIIKPQHF.

This clone has just a few counts. This chain connects TRBV18 to TRBJ1-1; D is possibly TRBD1 (5 bases). This CDR3 contains 13 residues. Germline V gene lookup returns CDR1 KGHSH and CDR2 LQKENI. V dropped 2 bases and J dropped 8 bases, with 12 bases sitting between them. In DNA form, the CDR3 reads TGTGCCAGCTCACCAATGGGGGGTATGGAAGCTTTCTTT. The encoded protein is CASSPMGGMEAFF.

This clone has only one observation. This chain uses TRBV2 with TRBJ2-7; the D gene is possibly TRBD1 (6 bases). The CDR3 runs 15 residues. Germline CDR1 and CDR2: SNHLY and FYNNEI. Trimming cost V 3 bases and J 2 bases, with 14 bases left between them. The CDR3 spells CASSEDRGITYEQYF. As DNA, the CDR3 is TGTGCCAGCAGTGAGGACAGAGGCATCACCTACGAGCAGTACTTC. The full variable domain, completed using reference TRBV2 and TRBJ2-7, is EPEVTQTPSHQVTQMGQEVILRCVPISNHLYFYWYRQILGQKVEFLVSFYNNEISEKSEIFDDQFSVERPDGSNFTLKIRSTKLEDSAMYFCASSEDRGITYEQYFGPGTRLTVT.

This clone was seen only a few times. The J gene is TRBJ2-2, the V gene TRBV6-1; no clear D gene. CDR3 size: 12 residues. CDR1 is MNHNS, CDR2 SASEGT, per germline. Trimming took off 5 bases at V and 4 bases at J, with 5 bases between the two ends. For the CDR3, the DNA is TGTGCCAGCAGTCGGCGCACCGGGGAGCTGTTTTTT. Amino acids: CASSRRTGELFF.

This rearrangement joins TRBV7-9 to TRBJ1-1; tentatively, D is TRBD1 (5 bases). Germline V gene sequence: CDR1 SEHNR, CDR2 FQNEAQ (reference sequence). The CDR3 contains 14 residues. The germline V and J ends were trimmed by 5 bases and 6 bases, with 16 bases remaining between them. CDR3 sequence (DNA): TGTGCCAGCAGCCCCGGGGACCGAGGACCTGAAGCTTTCTTT. As protein: CASSPGDRGPEAFF.

The chain links TRBV27 to TRBJ1-2; 8 bases map to TRBD1. V was pared by 3 bases and J by 3 bases, with 0 bases of the junction left unmatched. Germline loops: CDR1 MNHEY, CDR2 SMNVEV (reference sequence). CDR3 length: 13 residues. The CDR3 here is CASSLDRDYGYTF. The CDR3 DNA is TGTGCCAGCAGTTTGGACAGGGACTATGGCTACACCTTC.

The rearrangement uses TRBV4-3 and TRBJ1-1; D unresolved. V shed 1 base and J shed 1 base, with 4 bases lying between them. The CDR3 runs 13 residues. CDR1 and CDR2 (germline): LGHNA, YSLEER. In DNA form, the CDR3 reads TGCGCCAGCAGCCAAGGGGAGAACACTGAAGCTTTCTTT. This translates into CASSQGENTEAFF.

There are a few counts of this clone. The V call is TRBV21-1, the J call TRBJ2-7; the table calls TRBD1, which could not be checked here. TRBV21-1 is designated a pseudogene. The CDR3 is 16 amino acids. For the CDR3, the DNA is TGTGCCAGCACCGTCGTAACAGGGACATCAACCTACGAGCAGTACTTC. Encoded protein: CASTVVTGTSTYEQYF.

DNA of the CDR3: TGTGCCAGCAGACCCCCAGGGGGATTACTCGGCTACACCTTC. Translated: CASRPPGGLLGYTF. This chain links TRBV7-8 with TRBJ1-2; 7 bases are a match to TRBD1. The CDR3 consists of 14 residues. V gave up 6 bases and J gave up 8 bases; unmatched junction bases: 12. The germline V gene encodes CDR1 SGHVS and CDR2 FQNEAQ.

This clone has a single count. The chain employs TRBV7-8 and TRBJ2-5; 9 bases fit TRBD1. V was pared by 4 bases and J by 4 bases, with 13 bases of the junction left unmatched. The CDR3 is 17 amino acids. Germline CDR1 is SGHVS and CDR2 is FQNEAQ. The CDR3 bases are TGTGCCAGCAGCTCGACCCGTAACAGGGGGCAAGGAGAGACCCAGTACTTC. This sequence encodes CASSSTRNRGQGETQYF.

The chain has TRBV10-3 and TRBJ1-2; perhaps TRBD1 as D (5 bases). The germline V gene has CDR1 ENHRY and CDR2 SYGVKD. With 2 bases removed from V and 6 bases from J, the gap between germline ends came to 13 bases. There are 14 residues in the CDR3. The CDR3 nucleotides are TGTGCCATCAGTGAGGGGGCCCCTGTTGATGGCTACACCTTC. It encodes CAISEGAPVDGYTF.

The rearrangement uses TRBV7-6 and TRBJ2-7; 7 nucleotides align to TRBD1. V lost 1 base to trimming and J lost 3 bases; unmatched junction nucleotides: 6. The germline CDR1 and CDR2 sequences are SGHVS and FNYEAQ. CDR3 length: 15 residues. The CDR3 DNA follows: TGTGCCAGCAGCTTAGGAGGGGGCGGATTCTACGAGCAGTACTTC. Encoded protein: CASSLGGGGFYEQYF.